This TCR beta chain derives from a study of blood T cells in healthy people across ages. For the study at large: About one barcoded beta molecule per two T cells was the capture yield of template switching. Study-level points and caveats: Per million T cells, the diversity of TCR beta decreased roughly linearly as age advanced.

Germline-derived CDR1 and CDR2 are ENHRY and SYGVKD. This CDR3 is built from 14 residues. Trimming removed 6 bases from V and 2 bases from J, with 13 bases in between. Sample-barcoded 5' priming and a J-beta primer mix drove a second PCR of about 6 to 12 cycles. TCRdb fed the 5' RACE reads into MiXCR, producing one record per CDR3 protein. There are approximately 1,000,000 distinct CDR3 sequences in the sample; around 43% occur only once, and 15% to 20% lies in the top ten. As to this clonotype: Its specificity is not known.

The study isolated at least 7 million PBMCs from each sample. Material: blood. This sequence joins TRBV10-3 and TRBJ2-5; a possible D gene is TRBD2 (6 bases). The source is a woman aged 55-69 years in good health. The CDR3: CAISAGPIQETQYF. The CDR3 DNA sequence: TGTGCCATCAGCGCGGGACCGATACAAGAGACCCAGTACTTC.